This TCR beta chain was sequenced for a study of T cell repertoires in cytomegalovirus infection. From germline, CDR1 is SEHNR and CDR2 FQNEAQ (reference sequence). V lost 1 base and J lost 0, with 9 bases in between. The CDR3 totals 15 residues. In regard to this clonotype: Its antigen is unknown.

A single record per CDR3 protein comes from TCRdb applying MiXCR to the reads. The sample contains roughly 920,000 distinct CDR3 sequences, roughly 30% of which appear only once. This chain connects TRBV7-9 to TRBJ1-1, with D possibly TRBD1 on 5 matching bases. The input for sequencing was cultured CD8+ T cells from PBMCs, taken from culture after CMV antigen stimulation. The sequence derives from a human donor in good health (CMV status not recorded). Some clones in this sample may be carry-over from other donors' samples. In DNA, the CDR3 is TGTGCCAGCAGCTTAGAGGAGGGGATGAACACTGAAGCTTTCTTT. Protein: CASSLEEGMNTEAFF.